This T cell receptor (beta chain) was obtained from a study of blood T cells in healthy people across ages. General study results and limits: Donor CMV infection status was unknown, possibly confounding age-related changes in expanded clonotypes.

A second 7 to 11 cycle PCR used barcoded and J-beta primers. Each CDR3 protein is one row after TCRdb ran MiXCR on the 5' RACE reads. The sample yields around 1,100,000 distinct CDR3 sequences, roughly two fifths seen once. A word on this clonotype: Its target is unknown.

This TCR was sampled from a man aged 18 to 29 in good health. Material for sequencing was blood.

CDR3 sequence (DNA): TGTGCTAGAATTAGGGGGCCGTCCTACAATGAGCAGTTCTTC. As protein: CARIRGPSYNEQFF. The chain uses TRBV7-2 and TRBJ2-1, with 7 bases identical to TRBD1. CDR3 size: 14 residues. In germline, CDR1 is SGHTA, CDR2 FQGNSA. Looking up the rest from reference TRBV7-2 and TRBJ2-1 gives the full variable domain: GAGVSQSPSNKVTEKGKDVELRCDPISGHTALYWYRQSLGQGLEFLIYFQGNSAPDKSGLPSDRFSAERTGGSVSTLTIQRTQQEDSAVYLCARIRGPSYNEQFFGPGTRLTVL.